This T cell receptor (beta chain) was recovered during a study of blood T cell repertoires in COVID-19. Study-level background: Researchers got acute and convalescent COVID-19 samples from the United States, Italy and Spain.

Germline CDR1 is MNHEY and CDR2 is SMNVEV (reference sequence). V lost 2 bases, J lost 6 bases, and 19 bases lay in between. The CDR3 runs 17 residues. In the original processing: Estimates of nucleated cell counts were drawn from the amplification of reference gene primers. Using immunoSEQ multiplex PCR, the repertoire was profiled, and TCRdb retains in-frame clones only, with some absent. That table is the source of V, J and clone size, and D and trimming were worked out from the DNA. Among approximately 94,000 clones listed, about 90% were seen once. This TCR was recovered from a woman in her sixties or seventies with acute or convalescent COVID-19. The J gene is TRBJ2-2, the V gene TRBV27, with a possible D match to TRBD2 (5 bases). Sequencing was performed on peripheral blood. The CDR3 protein is CASSLGSSTSPAGELFF. The CDR3 coding sequence is TGTGCCAGCAGTTTAGGCTCTTCCACTAGTCCGGCCGGGGAGCTGTTTTTT.